What follows are 3 T cell receptor beta chains derived from one specimen sequenced in a study of T cell changes during pregnancy in multiple sclerosis. Assay: immunoSEQ multiplex PCR; the TCRdb copy retains only in-frame clones and omits some. The sample has some 77,000 clones, approximately 94% seen once; the top ten hold around 2.6%. The source was peripheral blood, collected after pregnancy. The receptors originated from a female donor in good health, enrolled as a control in a pregnancy study.

V gene TRBV7-2 combines with J gene TRBJ2-1, with TRBD1 as a possible D gene (6 bases). Trimming cost V 1 base and J 4 bases, with 11 bases left between them. The germline CDR1 and CDR2 sequences are SGHTA and FQGNSA. The CDR3 is 15 residues long. DNA for the CDR3: TGTGCCAGCAGCTTAGAAGGGGGAGATTACAATGAGCAGTTCTTC. The encoded protein is CASSLEGGDYNEQFF. Full variable domain (remainder filled in from reference TRBV7-2 and TRBJ2-1): GAGVSQSPSNKVTEKGKDVELRCDPISGHTALYWYRQSLGQGLEFLIYFQGNSAPDKSGLPSDRFSAERTGGSVSTLTIQRTQQEDSAVYLCASSLEGGDYNEQFFGPGTRLTVL.

This chain uses TRBV4-1 with TRBJ2-2, with 10 bases that match TRBD2. Germline values: CDR1 MGHRA, CDR2 YSYEKL. The CDR3 length is 16 residues. Unmatched junction bases numbered 2, after V lost 3 bases and J lost 1 base. This CDR3 is CASSHPSGRNTGELFF. The CDR3 DNA is TGCGCCAGCAGCCATCCTAGCGGGAGGAACACCGGGGAGCTGTTTTTT.

The chain uses TRBV14 and TRBJ2-6; 9 bases are a match to TRBD1. The CDR3 is made up of 17 amino acids. Per germline, CDR1 SGHDN and CDR2 FVKESK. With V trimmed by 1 base and J by 0 bases, 1 base remained unmatched. The CDR3 DNA follows: TGTGCCAGCAGCCAAGTGACAGGGGGCTCTGGGGCCAACGTCCTGACTTTC. Protein: CASSQVTGGSGANVLTF.